This TCR beta chain was identified in a study of T cells after yellow fever vaccination. TCRdb reanalysed the 5' RACE reads using MiXCR and keeps one entry per CDR3 protein. Seen here are roughly 160,000 distinct CDR3 sequences, about 7% observed once, and the top ten hold roughly 2.5%. To note about this clonotype: The antigen remains undetermined.

Findings and limits, study-wide: Abundant clonotypes from the bulk population could get into FACS-sorted repertoires as contaminants.

V lost 0 bases and J 4 bases, leaving 10 bases between the germline ends. Germline lookup yields CDR1 SGHVS and CDR2 FQNEAQ. CDR3 length equals 15 residues. Sequenced material: CD4+ T cells sorted from PBMCs, taken about 5 days after the first yellow fever vaccination. The chain has TRBV7-8 and TRBJ1-5, with D maybe TRBD1 (5 bases). This sequence was found in a young man who received the YFV17D yellow fever vaccine. In DNA form, the CDR3 reads TGTGCCAGCAGCTTAGCGACAGAGTTTAATCAGCCCCAGCATTTT. Translating gives CASSLATEFNQPQHF.